What follows is one T cell receptor (beta chain) and its context. The sample is drawn from a study of blood T cell repertoires in COVID-19. CDR1 and CDR2 from the germline V gene are SGHTS and YDEGEE. V lost 4 bases, J lost 2 bases, and 6 bases stayed unmatched. This CDR3 comprises 16 residues. Assay: immunoSEQ multiplex PCR; the TCRdb copy retains only in-frame clones and omits some. The sample includes about 400,000 clones, about 89% of them seen just once. The clonotype was recovered from a man aged 35 to 55 with acute or convalescent COVID-19. The specimen sequenced was peripheral blood. The genes are TRBV5-8 and TRBJ2-2; 9 nucleotides agree with TRBD1. CDR3 loop: CASSPTGGGNTGELFF. CDR3 coding DNA: TGTGCCAGCAGCCCGACAGGGGGAGGCAACACCGGGGAGCTGTTTTTT.